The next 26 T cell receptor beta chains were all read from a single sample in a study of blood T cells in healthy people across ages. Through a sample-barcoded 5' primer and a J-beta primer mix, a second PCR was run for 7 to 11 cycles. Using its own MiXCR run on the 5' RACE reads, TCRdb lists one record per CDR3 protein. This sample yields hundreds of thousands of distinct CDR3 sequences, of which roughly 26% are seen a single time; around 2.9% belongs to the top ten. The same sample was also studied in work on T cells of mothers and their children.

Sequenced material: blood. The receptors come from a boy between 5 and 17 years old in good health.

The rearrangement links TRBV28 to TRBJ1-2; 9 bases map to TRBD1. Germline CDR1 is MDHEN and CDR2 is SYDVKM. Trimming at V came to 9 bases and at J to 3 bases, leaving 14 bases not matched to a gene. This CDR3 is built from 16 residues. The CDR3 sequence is CASHPGTGLRYYGYTF. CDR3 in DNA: TGTGCCAGTCATCCCGGGACAGGGTTGCGCTACTATGGCTACACCTTC.

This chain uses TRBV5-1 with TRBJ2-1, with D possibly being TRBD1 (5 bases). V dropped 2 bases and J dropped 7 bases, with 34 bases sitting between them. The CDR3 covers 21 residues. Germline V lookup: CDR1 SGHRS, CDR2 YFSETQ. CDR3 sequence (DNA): TGCGCCAGCAGCTTTGGACCCAGCAGGGTCGAGCGACTTCGTTTTGAAAATGAGCAGTTCTTC. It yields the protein CASSFGPSRVERLRFENEQFF.

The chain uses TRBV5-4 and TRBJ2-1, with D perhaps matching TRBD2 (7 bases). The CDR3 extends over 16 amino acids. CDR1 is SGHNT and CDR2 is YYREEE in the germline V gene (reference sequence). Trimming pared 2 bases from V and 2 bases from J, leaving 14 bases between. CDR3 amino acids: CASSFSGGPPYNEQFF. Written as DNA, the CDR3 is TGTGCCAGCAGCTTCTCCGGGGGGCCCCCCTACAATGAGCAGTTCTTC.

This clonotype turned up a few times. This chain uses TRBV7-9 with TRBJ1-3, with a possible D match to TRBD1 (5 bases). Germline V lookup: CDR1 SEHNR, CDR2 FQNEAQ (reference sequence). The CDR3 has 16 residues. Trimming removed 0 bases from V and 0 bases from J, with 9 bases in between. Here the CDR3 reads CASSLARGNSGNTIYF. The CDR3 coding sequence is TGTGCCAGCAGCTTAGCGCGGGGGAACTCTGGAAACACCATATATTTT. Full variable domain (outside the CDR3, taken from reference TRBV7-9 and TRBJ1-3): DTGVSQNPRHKITKRGQNVTFRCDPISEHNRLYWYRQTLGQGPEFLTYFQNEAQLEKSRLLSDRFSAERPKGSFSTLEIQRTEQGDSAMYLCASSLARGNSGNTIYFGEGSWLTVV.

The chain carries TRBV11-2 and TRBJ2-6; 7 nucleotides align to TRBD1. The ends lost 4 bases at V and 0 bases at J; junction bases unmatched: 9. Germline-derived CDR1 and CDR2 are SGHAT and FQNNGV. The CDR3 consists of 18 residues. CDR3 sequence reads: CASSSREGAFSGANVLTF. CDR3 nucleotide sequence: TGTGCCAGCAGCTCACGCGAGGGGGCCTTCTCTGGGGCCAACGTCCTGACTTTC.

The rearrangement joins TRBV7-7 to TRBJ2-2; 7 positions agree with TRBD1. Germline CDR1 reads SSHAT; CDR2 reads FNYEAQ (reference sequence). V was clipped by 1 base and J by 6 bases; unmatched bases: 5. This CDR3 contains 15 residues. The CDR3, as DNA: TGTGCCAGCAGCTTAGGGGCAGGGGGTCCCGGGGAGCTGTTTTTT. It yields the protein CASSLGAGGPGELFF.

The CDR3 spells CASSFGDTYGYTF. The CDR3 DNA reads TGTGCCAGCAGTTTCGGTGACACCTATGGCTACACCTTC. The rearrangement links TRBV27 to TRBJ1-2; D is uncertain. CDR1 and CDR2 from the germline V gene are MNHEY and SMNVEV (reference sequence). The CDR3 consists of 13 residues. Between the trimmed V and J ends, which lost 3 bases and 4 bases, there was a span of 9 bases.

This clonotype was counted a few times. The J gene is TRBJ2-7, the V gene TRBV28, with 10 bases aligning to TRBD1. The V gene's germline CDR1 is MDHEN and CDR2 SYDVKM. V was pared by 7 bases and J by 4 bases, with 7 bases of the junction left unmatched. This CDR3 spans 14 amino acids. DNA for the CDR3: TGTGCCAGCAAGTGGGACAGGGGAATATACGAGCAGTACTTC. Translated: CASKWDRGIYEQYF.

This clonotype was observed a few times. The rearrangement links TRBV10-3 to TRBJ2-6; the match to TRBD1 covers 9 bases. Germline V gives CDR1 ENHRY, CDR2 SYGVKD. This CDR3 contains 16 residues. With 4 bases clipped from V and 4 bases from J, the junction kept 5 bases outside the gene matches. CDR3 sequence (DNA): TGTGCCATCAGTGGACAGGGGGTGAGGGGGGCCAACGTCCTGACTTTC. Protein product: CAISGQGVRGANVLTF.

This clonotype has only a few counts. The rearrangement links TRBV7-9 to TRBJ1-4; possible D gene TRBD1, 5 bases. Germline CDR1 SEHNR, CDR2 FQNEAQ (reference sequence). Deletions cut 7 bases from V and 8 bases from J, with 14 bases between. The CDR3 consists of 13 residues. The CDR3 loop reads CASMLTGGEKLFF. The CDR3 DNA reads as TGTGCCAGCATGTTAACCGGGGGAGAAAAACTGTTTTTT.

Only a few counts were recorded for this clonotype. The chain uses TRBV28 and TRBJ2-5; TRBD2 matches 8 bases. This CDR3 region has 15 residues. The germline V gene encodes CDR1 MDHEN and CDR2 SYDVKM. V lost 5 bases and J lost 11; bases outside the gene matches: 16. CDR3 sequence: CASSPHRGGEGEQYF. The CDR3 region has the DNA TGTGCCAGCAGTCCCCATCGGGGGGGGGAGGGAGAGCAGTACTTC. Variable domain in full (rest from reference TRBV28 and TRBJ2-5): DVKVTQSSRYLVKRTGEKVFLECVQDMDHENMFWYRQDPGLGLRLIYFSYDVKMKEKGDIPEGYSVSREKKERFSLILESASTNQTSMYLCASSPHRGGEGEQYFGPGTRLLVL.

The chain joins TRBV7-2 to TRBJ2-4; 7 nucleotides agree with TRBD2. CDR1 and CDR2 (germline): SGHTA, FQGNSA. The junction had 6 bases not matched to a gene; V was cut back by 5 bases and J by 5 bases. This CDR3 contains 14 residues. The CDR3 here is CASSPGLGENIQYF. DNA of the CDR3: TGTGCCAGCAGCCCCGGACTAGGGGAAAACATTCAGTACTTC.

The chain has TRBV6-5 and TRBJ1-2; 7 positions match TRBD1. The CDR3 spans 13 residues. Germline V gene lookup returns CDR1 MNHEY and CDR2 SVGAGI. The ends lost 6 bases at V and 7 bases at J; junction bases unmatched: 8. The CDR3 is CASSPGTVGGYTF. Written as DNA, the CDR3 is TGTGCCAGCAGCCCGGGGACAGTCGGTGGCTACACCTTC.

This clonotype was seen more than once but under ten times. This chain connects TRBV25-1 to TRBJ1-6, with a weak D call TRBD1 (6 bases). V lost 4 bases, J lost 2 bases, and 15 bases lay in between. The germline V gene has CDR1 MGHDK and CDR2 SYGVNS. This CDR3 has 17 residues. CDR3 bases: TGTGCCAGCAGTGCCTACAGGGAGGAGACCTATAATTCACCCCTCCACTTT. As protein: CASSAYREETYNSPLHF.

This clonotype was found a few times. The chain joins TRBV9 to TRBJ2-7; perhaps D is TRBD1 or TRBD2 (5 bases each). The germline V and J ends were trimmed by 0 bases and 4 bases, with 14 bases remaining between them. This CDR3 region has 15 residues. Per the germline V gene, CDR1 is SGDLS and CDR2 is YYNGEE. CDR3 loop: CASSVVDSPGYEQYF. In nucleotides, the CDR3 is TGTGCCAGCAGCGTAGTCGACAGCCCGGGGTACGAGCAGTACTTC.

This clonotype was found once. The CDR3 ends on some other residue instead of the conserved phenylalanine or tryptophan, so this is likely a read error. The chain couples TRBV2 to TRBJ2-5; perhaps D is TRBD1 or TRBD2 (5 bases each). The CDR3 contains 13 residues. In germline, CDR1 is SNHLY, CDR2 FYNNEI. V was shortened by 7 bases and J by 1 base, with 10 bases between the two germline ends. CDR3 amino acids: CASIRDGQETQYS. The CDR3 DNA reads TGTGCCAGCATCCGGGACGGCCAAGAGACCCAGTACTCC.

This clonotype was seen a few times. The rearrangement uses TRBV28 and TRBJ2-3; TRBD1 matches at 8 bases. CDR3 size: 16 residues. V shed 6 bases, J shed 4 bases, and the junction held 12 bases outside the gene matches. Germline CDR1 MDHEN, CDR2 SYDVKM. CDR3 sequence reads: CASSPTAGQGADTQYF. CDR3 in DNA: TGTGCCAGCAGCCCTACCGCTGGACAGGGCGCAGATACGCAGTATTTT.

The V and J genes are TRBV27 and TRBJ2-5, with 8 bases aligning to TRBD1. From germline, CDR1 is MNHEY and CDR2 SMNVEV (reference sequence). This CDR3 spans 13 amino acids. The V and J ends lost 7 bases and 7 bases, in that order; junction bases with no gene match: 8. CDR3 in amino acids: CASTRTGSVTQYF. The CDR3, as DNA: TGTGCCAGCACCAGGACAGGGTCGGTGACCCAGTACTTC.

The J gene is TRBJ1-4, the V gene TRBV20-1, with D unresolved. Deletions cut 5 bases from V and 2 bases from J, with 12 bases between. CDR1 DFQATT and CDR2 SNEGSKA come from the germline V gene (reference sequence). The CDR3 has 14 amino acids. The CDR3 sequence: CSAESMSTNEKLFF. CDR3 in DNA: TGCAGTGCTGAATCAATGTCTACTAATGAAAAACTGTTTTTT.

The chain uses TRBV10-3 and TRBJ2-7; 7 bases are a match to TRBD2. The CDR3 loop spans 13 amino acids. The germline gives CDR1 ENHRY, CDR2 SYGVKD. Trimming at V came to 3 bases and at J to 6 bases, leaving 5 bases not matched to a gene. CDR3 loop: CAISDPGRVEQYF. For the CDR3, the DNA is TGTGCCATCAGTGACCCGGGGAGGGTCGAGCAGTACTTC.

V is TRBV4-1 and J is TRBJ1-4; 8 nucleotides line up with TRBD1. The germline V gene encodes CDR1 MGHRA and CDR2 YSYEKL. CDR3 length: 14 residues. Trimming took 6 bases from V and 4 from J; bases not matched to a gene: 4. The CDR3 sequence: CASRRTGSNEKLFF. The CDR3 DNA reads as TGCGCCAGCAGGCGGACAGGGAGTAATGAAAAACTGTTTTTT.

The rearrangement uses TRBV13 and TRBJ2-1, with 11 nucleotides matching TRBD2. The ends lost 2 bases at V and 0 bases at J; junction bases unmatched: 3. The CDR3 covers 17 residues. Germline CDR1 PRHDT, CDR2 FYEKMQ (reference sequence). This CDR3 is CASSLLAGGSSYNEQFF. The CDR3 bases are TGTGCCAGCAGCTTATTAGCGGGGGGGAGCTCCTACAATGAGCAGTTCTTC.

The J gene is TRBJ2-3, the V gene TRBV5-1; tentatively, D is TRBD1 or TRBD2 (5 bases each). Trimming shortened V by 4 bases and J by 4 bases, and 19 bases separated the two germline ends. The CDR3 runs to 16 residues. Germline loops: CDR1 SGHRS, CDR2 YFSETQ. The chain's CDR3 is CASSDRFGQGPDTQYF. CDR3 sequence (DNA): TGCGCCAGCAGCGACCGCTTTGGCCAGGGACCAGATACGCAGTATTTT.

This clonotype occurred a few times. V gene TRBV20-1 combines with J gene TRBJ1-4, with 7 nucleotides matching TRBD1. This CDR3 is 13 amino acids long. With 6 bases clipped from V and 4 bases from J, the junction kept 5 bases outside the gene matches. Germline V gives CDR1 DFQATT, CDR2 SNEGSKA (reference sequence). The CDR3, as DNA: TGCAGTGCCAGGACAGGATATAATGAAAAACTGTTTTTT. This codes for CSARTGYNEKLFF.

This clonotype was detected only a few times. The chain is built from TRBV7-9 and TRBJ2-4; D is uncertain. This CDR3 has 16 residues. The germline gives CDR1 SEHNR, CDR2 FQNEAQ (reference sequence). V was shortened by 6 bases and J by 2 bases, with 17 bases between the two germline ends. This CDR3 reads CASSVNPAGTKNIQYF. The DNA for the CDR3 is TGTGCCAGCAGTGTGAACCCTGCAGGTACCAAAAACATTCAGTACTTC.

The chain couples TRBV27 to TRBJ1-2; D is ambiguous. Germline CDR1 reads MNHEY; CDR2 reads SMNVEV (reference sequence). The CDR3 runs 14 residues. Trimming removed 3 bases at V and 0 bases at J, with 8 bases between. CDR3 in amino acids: CASSLAASNYGYTF. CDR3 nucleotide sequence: TGTGCCAGCAGTTTGGCAGCCTCTAACTATGGCTACACCTTC.